Each of the 7 T cell receptor beta chains below was sequenced from the same sample in a study of blood T cell repertoires in COVID-19. TCRdb's table, derived via immunoSEQ multiplex PCR, lists solely in-frame clones and lacks some. Of 280,000 or so clones listed, approximately 86% are singletons. Specimen: peripheral blood. These receptors came from a young man with active or convalescent COVID-19.

The gene calls are TRBV11-2 and TRBJ2-5, with D perhaps TRBD2 (5 bases). With 4 bases removed from V and 11 bases from J, the gap between germline ends came to 14 bases. Germline V gene data show CDR1 as SGHAT and CDR2 as FQNNGV. The CDR3 is made up of 12 amino acids. This CDR3 is CASSSRTVKQYF. CDR3 in DNA: TGTGCCAGCAGCTCCCGGACTGTCAAGCAGTACTTC.

V gene TRBV10-3 combines with J gene TRBJ1-2; D gene ambiguous. The V and J ends lost 0 bases and 4 bases respectively, with 6 bases between them. This CDR3 comprises 13 residues. Looked up from germline, CDR1 is ENHRY and CDR2 is SYGVKD. The CDR3 DNA follows: TGTGCCATCAGTGAGTCGGCCAGCTATGGCTACACCTTC. This encodes CAISESASYGYTF.

A few counts support this clone. J is TRBJ2-1 and V is TRBV7-2, with 12 bases fitting TRBD2. The CDR3 runs 16 residues. Germline V lookup: CDR1 SGHTA, CDR2 FQGNSA. V dropped 1 base and J dropped 12; count of bases not matched to a gene: 10. The CDR3 coding sequence is TGTGCCAGCAGCTTAGGGGGACTAGCGGGTTCCAGTGGGCAGTTCTTC. This gives the protein CASSLGGLAGSSGQFF.

This clone has only a few counts. The CDR3 bases are TGTGCCAGCAGTTACTGGTCGGGACAGGGGTTATATGGCTACACCTTC. The encoded protein is CASSYWSGQGLYGYTF. This rearrangement joins TRBV6-5 to TRBJ1-2, with 10 positions matching TRBD1. The CDR3 contains 16 residues. The trim removed 1 base at V and 5 bases at J, leaving 7 bases unmatched. CDR1 and CDR2 from the germline V gene are MNHEY and SVGAGI.

The CDR3 loop is CASSEVRGRNEKLFF. CDR3 nucleotides: TGTGCCAGCAGTGAAGTTAGGGGTCGAAATGAAAAACTGTTTTTT. The J gene is TRBJ1-4, the V gene TRBV25-1; tentatively, D is TRBD1 (5 bases). V gave up 2 bases and J gave up 5 bases, with 12 bases separating them. This CDR3 region has 15 residues. From germline, CDR1 is MGHDK and CDR2 SYGVNS. Based on the CDR3 plus reference TRBV25-1 and TRBJ1-4, the full variable domain is EADIYQTPRYLVIGTGKKITLECSQTMGHDKMYWYQQDPGMELHLIHYSYGVNSTEKGDLSSESTVSRIRTEHFPLTLESARPSHTSQYLCASSEVRGRNEKLFFGSGTQLSVL.

The gene calls are TRBV5-1 and TRBJ1-3, with D hard to call. Trimming removed 3 bases from V and 0 bases from J, with 7 bases in between. Germline CDR1 is SGHRS and CDR2 is YFSETQ. This CDR3 is built from 14 residues. The CDR3 protein is CASSSTISGNTIYF. CDR3 DNA sequence: TGCGCCAGCAGCTCTACGATCTCTGGAAACACCATATATTTT. Full variable domain (remainder filled in from reference TRBV5-1 and TRBJ1-3): KAGVTQTPRYLIKTRGQQVTLSCSPISGHRSVSWYQQTPGQGLQFLFEYFSETQRNKGNFPGRFSGRQFSNSRSEMNVSTLELGDSALYLCASSSTISGNTIYFGEGSWLTVV.

This clone came up once. The J gene is TRBJ1-1, the V gene TRBV12-3 or TRBV12-4; D remains unclear. The V and J ends lost 7 bases and 1 base respectively, with 7 bases between them. This CDR3 spans 12 amino acids. CDR3 bases: TGTGCCAGCACTTTCCGGAACACTGAAGCTTTCTTT. This gives the protein CASTFRNTEAFF.